The entry below gives a single T cell receptor beta chain sequence along with its context. The table lists this clone with a few counts. This receptor's antigen is unknown. No per-base quality is available; no much larger clone lies one base away. This specimen belongs to a study of TIL therapy for anti-PD-1-resistant metastatic lung cancer (dated by TCRdb to the early 2020s). In terms of the full investigation: Before any PD-1/PD-L1 blockade was given, tumors were harvested, nivolumab was then administered, and patients who progressed went on to receive lymphodepletion, an infusion of expanded TIL, and IL-2. A median age of about 59 years (range about 38-75) and a median tumor PD-L1 proportion score of 6% were recorded among enrolled patients. The cohort was composed predominantly of lung adenocarcinoma, with a few EGFR-mutant and two ALK-rearranged tumors included, and half of patients were identified as current or former smokers. A median non-synonymous tumor mutation burden of around 1.5 mutations per megabase was determined across the cohort by whole-exome sequencing. T cell receptor beta sequencing of tumor and peripheral blood was used to follow clonotypes across the tumor, the expanded TIL product and serial blood samples. The paper as a whole reports these results and caveats: Clonotypes from the infused TIL partially replaced the baseline peripheral repertoire and then declined over months, and persistence showed no apparent association with response. Because the cohort was highly selected, with more treatment-naive, never-smoker and oncogene-addicted patients than is typical, generalizability is limited. The study protocol defined all tumor marker inferences as exploratory.

CDR1 and CDR2 are read off the germline V gene (reference sequence) as MNHNY and SVGAGI. The junction shows trimming of 2 bases on V and 11 bases on J, plus 9 bases between the germline ends. The CDR3 goes from the cysteine to the phenylalanine over 12 residues. Of the read, only the CDR3 DNA is kept; its 36 bases are in frame from base 1. Using bias-controlled multiplex PCR with the immunoSEQ v3 hsTCRB kit, the TCR beta CDR3 regions were amplified from genomic DNA. TCR libraries were sequenced on an Illumina NextSeq 500 to some 2.2 million read pairs for survey level or about 5-6 million for deep level. The original methods were these. V, D and J genes were assigned, non-productive sequences were removed, and clonality was reported by immunoSEQ Analyzer software. Repertoires were compared using productive Simpson clonality and Morisita overlap index of productive TRB rearrangements between infused TIL and blood. For each clone in blood, the absolute clonotype count was estimated by multiplying the lymphocyte count by the CD3+ fraction and by the clone's productive frequency. The table comes from immuneACCESS by way of TCRdb, which keeps in-frame sequences with V and J called. Part of the clones is missing from these tables; in studies checked, under half for an unresolved V gene and the rest for unknown reasons. For V, J and clone size, that table is used; D and trimming come from the DNA. The sample table records about 44,000 clones; around 80% of these occur just once. The ten largest account for around 16% of the sample.

What this sample's time point label stands for: pre-treatment sample, taken before nivolumab and TIL therapy. Between October 2017 and early 2020, a dual-center phase I trial enrolled adults who had stage 4 NSCLC. The samples were drawn from an open-label, single-arm phase I trial testing tumor-infiltrating lymphocyte therapy combined with nivolumab in advanced non-small cell lung cancer. Mononuclear cells from blood collected in EDTA tubes were isolated on a Ficoll gradient and snap-frozen as pellets, and DNA was then extracted using a Qiagen mini-prep kit. This TCR was sampled from a man aged 70 or older with non-small cell lung cancer. This receptor chain uses TRBV6-6 and TRBJ1-4, and perhaps TRBD1 as D gene, on 5 matching bases. Source: blood, taken at baseline. The nucleotide sequence reads TGTGCCAGCAGTTACGAGGGGAGCAAACTGTTTTTT. It is translated as CASSYEGSKLFF.